Detailed here is one T cell receptor beta chain. This entry is derived from a study of blood T cell repertoires in COVID-19. Study context: The samples span acute and convalescent COVID-19 from the United States, Italy and Spain. PBMCs, B-cell-depleted T cells, or T cells were the source of the cDNA or gDNA that made up the material.

Authors' processing steps: Nucleated cell counts were estimated from reference gene primer amplification. Only in-frame clones appear in the TCRdb table, and some are missing; sequencing was by immunoSEQ multiplex PCR. V and J calls and clone size are copied from that table; D and trimming were computed from the DNA. The profile shows around 150,000 clones, 75% to 90% of them singletons. CDR1 is MDHEN and CDR2 is SYDVKM in the germline V gene. CDR3 length: 14 amino acids. Trimming shortened V by 5 bases and J by 6 bases, and 14 bases separated the two germline ends. The chain has TRBV28 and TRBJ1-5; no reliable D call. Material: peripheral blood. The clonotype was recovered from a woman aged 55-75 years with active COVID-19. The CDR3 here is CASSPQAGIQPQHF. CDR3 bases: TGTGCCAGCAGTCCCCAGGCGGGTATTCAGCCCCAGCATTTT.